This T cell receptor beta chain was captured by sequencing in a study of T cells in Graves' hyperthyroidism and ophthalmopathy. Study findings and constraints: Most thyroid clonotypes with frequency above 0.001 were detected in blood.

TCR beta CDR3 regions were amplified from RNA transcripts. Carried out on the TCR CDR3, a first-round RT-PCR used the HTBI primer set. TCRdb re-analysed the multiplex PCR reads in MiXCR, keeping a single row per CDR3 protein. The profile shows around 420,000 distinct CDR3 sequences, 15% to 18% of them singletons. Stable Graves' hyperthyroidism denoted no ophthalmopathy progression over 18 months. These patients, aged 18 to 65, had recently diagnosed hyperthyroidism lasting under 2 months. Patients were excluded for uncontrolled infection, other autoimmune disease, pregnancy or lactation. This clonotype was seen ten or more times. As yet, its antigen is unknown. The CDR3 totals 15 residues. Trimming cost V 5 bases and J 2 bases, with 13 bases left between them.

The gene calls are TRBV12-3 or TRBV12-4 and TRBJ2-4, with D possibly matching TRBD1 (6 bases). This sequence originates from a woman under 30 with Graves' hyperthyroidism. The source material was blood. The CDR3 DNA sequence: TGTGCCAGCAGTGTCACAGGGATATCCAAAAACATTCAGTACTTC. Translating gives CASSVTGISKNIQYF.